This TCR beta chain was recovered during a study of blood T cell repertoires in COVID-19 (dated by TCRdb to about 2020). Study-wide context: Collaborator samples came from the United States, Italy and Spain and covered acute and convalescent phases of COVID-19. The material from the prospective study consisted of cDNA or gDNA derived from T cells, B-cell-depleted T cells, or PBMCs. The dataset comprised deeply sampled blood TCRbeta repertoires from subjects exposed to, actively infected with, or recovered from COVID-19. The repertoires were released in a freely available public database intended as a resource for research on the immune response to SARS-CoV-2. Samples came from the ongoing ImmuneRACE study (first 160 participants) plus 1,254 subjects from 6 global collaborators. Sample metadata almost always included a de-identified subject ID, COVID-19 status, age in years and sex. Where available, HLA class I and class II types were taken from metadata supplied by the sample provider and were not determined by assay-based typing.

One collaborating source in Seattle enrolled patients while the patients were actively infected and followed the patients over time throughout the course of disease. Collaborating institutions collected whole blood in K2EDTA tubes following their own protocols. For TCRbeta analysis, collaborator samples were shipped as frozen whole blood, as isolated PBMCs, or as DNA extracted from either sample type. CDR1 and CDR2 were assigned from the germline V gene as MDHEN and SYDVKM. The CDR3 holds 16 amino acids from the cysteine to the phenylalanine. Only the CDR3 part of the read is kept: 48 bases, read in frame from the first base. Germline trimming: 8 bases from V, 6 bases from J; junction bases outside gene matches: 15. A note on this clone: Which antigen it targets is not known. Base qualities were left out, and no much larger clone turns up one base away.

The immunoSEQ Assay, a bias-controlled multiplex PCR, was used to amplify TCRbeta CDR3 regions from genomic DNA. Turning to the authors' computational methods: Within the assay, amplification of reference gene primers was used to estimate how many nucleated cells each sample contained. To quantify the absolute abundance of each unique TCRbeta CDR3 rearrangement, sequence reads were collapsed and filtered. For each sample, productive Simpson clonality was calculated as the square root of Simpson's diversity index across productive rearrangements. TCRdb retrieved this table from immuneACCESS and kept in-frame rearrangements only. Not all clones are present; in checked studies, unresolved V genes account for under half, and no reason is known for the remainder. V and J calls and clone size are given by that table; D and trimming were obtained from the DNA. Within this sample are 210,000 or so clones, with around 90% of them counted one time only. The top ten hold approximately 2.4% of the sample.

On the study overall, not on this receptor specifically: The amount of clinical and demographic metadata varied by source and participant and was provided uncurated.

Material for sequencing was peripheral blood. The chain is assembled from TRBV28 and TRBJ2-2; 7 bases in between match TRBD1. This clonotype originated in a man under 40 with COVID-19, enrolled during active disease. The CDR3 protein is CASRTSGRGIPGELFF. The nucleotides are TGTGCCAGCCGAACTTCAGGCAGGGGGATTCCCGGGGAGCTGTTTTTT.